This T cell receptor beta chain was identified in a study of blood T cell repertoires in COVID-19. Across the whole study: The study drew acute and convalescent COVID-19 samples from the United States, Italy and Spain. T cells, B-cell-depleted T cells, or PBMCs provided the cDNA or gDNA that served as material.

Original processing methods: Nucleated cell number was recorded as an estimate derived from reference gene primer amplification. TCRdb's table, derived via immunoSEQ multiplex PCR, lists solely in-frame clones and lacks some. The DNA gave D and trimming, while V, J and clone size come from that table. The table has some 370,000 clones, over 75% seen once. This clone was observed a single time. Trimming removed 1 base at V and 2 bases at J, with 20 bases between. Germline lookup yields CDR1 SGHDN and CDR2 FVKESK. The CDR3 loop spans 18 amino acids. This TCR came from a woman aged 25 to 39 with COVID-19, enrolled during active disease. The rearrangement joins TRBV14 to TRBJ1-1; maybe TRBD1 (5 bases). Sequencing input: peripheral blood. Here the CDR3 DNA reads TGTGCCAGCAGCCAAGTTTTCCCGGCAGGGCCCGGTAACACTGAAGCTTTCTTT. Encoded protein: CASSQVFPAGPGNTEAFF. Complete variable domain (other parts from reference TRBV14 and TRBJ1-1): EAGVTQFPSHSVIEKGQTVTLRCDPISGHDNLYWYRRVMGKEIKFLLHFVKESKQDESGMPNNRFLAERTGGTYSTLKVQPAELEDSGVYFCASSQVFPAGPGNTEAFFGQGTRLTVV.